This TCR beta chain was identified in a study of beta chain features in type 1 diabetes. Study findings and constraints: Among patients, naive, central memory and Treg TCRB repertoires appeared more similar than among healthy donors. There was a moderate but significant shortening of TCRB CDR3s in all four CD4+ subsets of Type 1 diabetes patients.

Expressed TCRB transcripts were sequenced because the isolated RNA had all been reverse transcribed beforehand. Clones were sequenced by immunoSEQ multiplex PCR, and TCRdb holds only the in-frame ones, with some missing. Of about 390,000 clones in the sample, over 9% were seen once. Germline lookup yields CDR1 SGHTA and CDR2 FQGNSA. Between the trimmed V and J ends, which lost 4 bases and 4 bases, there was a span of 3 bases. The CDR3 runs to 11 residues. In its sample, this clone was seen a few times. Its specificity is not known. The TCR was taken from a young man with type 1 diabetes. The chain is built from TRBV7-2 and TRBJ2-3, with D uncertain. Material: central memory CD4+ T cells from blood. The CDR3 protein is CASSWSDTQYF. The DNA for the CDR3 is TGTGCCAGCAGCTGGTCAGATACGCAGTATTTT.